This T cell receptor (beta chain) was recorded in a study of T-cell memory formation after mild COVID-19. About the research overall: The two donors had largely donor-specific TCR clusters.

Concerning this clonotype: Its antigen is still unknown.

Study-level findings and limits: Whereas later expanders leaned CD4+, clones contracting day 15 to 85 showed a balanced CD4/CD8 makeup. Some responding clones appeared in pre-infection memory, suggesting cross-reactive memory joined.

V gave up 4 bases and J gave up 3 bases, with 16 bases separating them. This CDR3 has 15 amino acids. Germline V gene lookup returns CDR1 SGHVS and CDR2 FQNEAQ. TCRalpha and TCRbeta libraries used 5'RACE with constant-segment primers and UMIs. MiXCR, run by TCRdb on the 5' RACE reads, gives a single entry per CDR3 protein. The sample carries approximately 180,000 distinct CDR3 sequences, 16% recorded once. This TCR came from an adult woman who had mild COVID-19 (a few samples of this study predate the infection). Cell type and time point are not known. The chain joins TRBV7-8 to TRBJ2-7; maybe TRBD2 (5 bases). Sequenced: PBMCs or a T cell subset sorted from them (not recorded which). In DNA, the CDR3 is TGTGCCAGCAGCTCTCGGAGACTATCCAGCTACGAGCAGTACTTC. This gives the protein CASSSRRLSSYEQYF.